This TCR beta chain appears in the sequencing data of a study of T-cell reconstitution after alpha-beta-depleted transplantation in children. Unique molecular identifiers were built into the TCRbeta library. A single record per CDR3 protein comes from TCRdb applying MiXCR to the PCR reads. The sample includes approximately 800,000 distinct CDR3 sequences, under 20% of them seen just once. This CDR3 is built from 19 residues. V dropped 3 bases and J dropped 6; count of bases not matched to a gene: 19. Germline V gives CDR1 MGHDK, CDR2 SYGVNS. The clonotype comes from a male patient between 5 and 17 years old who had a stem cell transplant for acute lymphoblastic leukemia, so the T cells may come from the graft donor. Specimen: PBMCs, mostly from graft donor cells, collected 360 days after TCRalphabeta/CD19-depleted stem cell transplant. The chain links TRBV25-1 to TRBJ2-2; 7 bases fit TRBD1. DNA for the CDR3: TGTGCCAGCAGTGATGACAGGGACCCCCTATTGGGTTGGCCCGGGGAGCTGTTTTTT. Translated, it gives CASSDDRDPLLGWPGELFF.